Listed here is a single TCR beta chain. Its target is unknown. Germline is not matched at one junction end, which may reflect a read error. Germline assignment: CDR1 MGHRA and CDR2 YSYEKL. This CDR3 region has 15 residues. Diagnosis relied on clinical symptoms, serum thyroxine and TRAb, thyroid ultrasound and orbital computed tomography. The source of the PBMCs was approximately 10 ml of fresh peripheral blood. These data come from a study of T cells in Graves' hyperthyroidism and ophthalmopathy. Study details: Any treatment followed the collection of peripheral blood at initial diagnosis. Points from the study as a whole: Most expanded thyroid clonotypes above 0.001 recurred in blood.

It was RNA transcripts that yielded the amplified TCR beta CDR3 regions. The TCR CDR3 first-round RT-PCR relied on the HTBI primer set. Via MiXCR, TCRdb re-called the multiplex PCR reads, giving one row per CDR3 protein. The sample shows roughly 240,000 distinct CDR3 sequences, approximately 23% of them seen only once. The sequence came from a woman aged 40-49 years with Graves' ophthalmopathy. The sample consisted of blood. This sequence joins TRBV4-1 and TRBJ1-6, with D uncertain. The chain's CDR3 is CASSLGPGNGSPLPF. Here the CDR3 DNA reads TGCGCCAGCAGCCTTGGACCGGGAAACGGATCACCCCTCCCCTTT.